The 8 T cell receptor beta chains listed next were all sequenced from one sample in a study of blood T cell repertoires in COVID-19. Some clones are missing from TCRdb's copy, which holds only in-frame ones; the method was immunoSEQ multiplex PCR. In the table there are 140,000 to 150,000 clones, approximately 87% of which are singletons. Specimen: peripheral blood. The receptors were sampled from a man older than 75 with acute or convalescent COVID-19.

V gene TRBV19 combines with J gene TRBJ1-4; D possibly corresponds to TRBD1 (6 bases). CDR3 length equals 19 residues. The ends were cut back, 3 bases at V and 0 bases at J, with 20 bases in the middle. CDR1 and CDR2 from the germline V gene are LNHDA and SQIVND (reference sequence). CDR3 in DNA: TGTGCCAGTAGTATGTCTGGTACAGGGCTCCTTTCAACTAATGAAAAACTGTTTTTT. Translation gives CASSMSGTGLLSTNEKLFF.

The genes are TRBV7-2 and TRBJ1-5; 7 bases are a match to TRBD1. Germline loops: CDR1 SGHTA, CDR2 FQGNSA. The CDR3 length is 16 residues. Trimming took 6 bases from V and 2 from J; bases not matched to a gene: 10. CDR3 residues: CASRRDREEGNQPQHF. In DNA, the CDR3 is TGTGCCAGCAGACGAGACAGGGAAGAGGGCAATCAGCCCCAGCATTTT.

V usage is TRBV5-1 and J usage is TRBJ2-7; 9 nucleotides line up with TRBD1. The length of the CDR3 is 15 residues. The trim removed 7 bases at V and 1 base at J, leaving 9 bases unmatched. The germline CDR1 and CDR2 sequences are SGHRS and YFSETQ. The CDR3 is CASHPTGTGSYEQYF. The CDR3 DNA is TGCGCCAGCCATCCTACCGGGACAGGGTCCTACGAGCAGTACTTC.

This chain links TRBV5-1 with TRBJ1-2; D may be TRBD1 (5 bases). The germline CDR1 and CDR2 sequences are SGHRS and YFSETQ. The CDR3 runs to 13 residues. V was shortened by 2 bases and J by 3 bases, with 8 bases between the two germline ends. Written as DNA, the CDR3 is TGCGCCAGCAGCTTAATGACAGACTATGGCTACACCTTC. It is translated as CASSLMTDYGYTF.

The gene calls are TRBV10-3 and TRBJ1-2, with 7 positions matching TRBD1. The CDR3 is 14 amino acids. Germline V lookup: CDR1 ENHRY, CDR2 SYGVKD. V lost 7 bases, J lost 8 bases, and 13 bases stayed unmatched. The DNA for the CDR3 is TGTGCCATCATGGACGGAGACAGGGTAGACGGCTACACCTTC. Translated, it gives CAIMDGDRVDGYTF.

CDR3 sequence (DNA): TGTGCCAGCAGCTCCCGACTAGCGCGTCAAGAGACCCAGTACTTC. Translated: CASSSRLARQETQYF. The chain carries TRBV7-2 and TRBJ2-5; 8 nucleotides align to TRBD2. V was pared by 4 bases and J by 2 bases, with 6 bases of the junction left unmatched. This CDR3 comprises 15 residues. Germline loops: CDR1 SGHTA, CDR2 FQGNSA.

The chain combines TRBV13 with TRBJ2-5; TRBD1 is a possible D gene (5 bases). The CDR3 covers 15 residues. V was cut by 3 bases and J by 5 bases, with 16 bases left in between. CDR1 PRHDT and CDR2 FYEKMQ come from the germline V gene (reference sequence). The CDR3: CASSFTSAGKETQYF. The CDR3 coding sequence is TGTGCCAGCAGCTTTACGTCGGCAGGGAAGGAGACCCAGTACTTC.

CDR3 region: CASAPNPSEAFF. In DNA, the CDR3 is TGTGCCAGCGCCCCTAACCCTTCTGAAGCTTTCTTT. This rearrangement joins TRBV21-1 to TRBJ1-1. TRBV21-1 is a pseudogene locus. This CDR3 is 12 amino acids long.